Listed below are T cell receptor beta chains from one sample, sequenced in a study of T cells in Graves' hyperthyroidism and ophthalmopathy. TCRdb re-analysed the multiplex PCR reads in MiXCR, keeping a single row per CDR3 protein. Seen here are about 540,000 distinct CDR3 sequences, 40% to 55% observed once, and the top ten hold roughly 8.2%. Sequences were obtained from peripheral blood or thyroid tissue (not recorded which). The origin of the receptors is a woman younger than 30 with Graves' hyperthyroidism. Both conserved end residues are part of each CDR3. The order of the fields is J gene, V gene, clone size, CDR3 length, D gene, CDR3 DNA, CDR3 protein. A D gene is named only where the DNA matches it firmly. Only some rows state a clone size, as once, few, many or a class for expanded clones.

TRBJ2-2 TRBV6-1 . 13 . TGTGCCAGCACTGGCAGGGAGGCCGGGGAGCTGTTTTTT CASTGREAGELFF
TRBJ1-2 TRBV2 . 8 . TGTGCCAGCATGAGCTACACCTTC CASMSYTF
TRBJ2-7 TRBV12-5 many 16 . TGTGCTAGTGGTTTGGTACTGGCTAGCCGGTTTATTGGGCAGTACTTC CASGLVLASRFIGQYF
TRBJ1-1 TRBV6-4 many 13 . TGTGCCAGCAGTGACTCATGGGACACTGAAGCTTTCTTT CASSDSWDTEAFF
TRBJ2-3 TRBV10-3 . 15 TRBD2 TGTGCCATCAGCAGACTAGCGGGAGGGCAAGATACGCAGTATTTT CAISRLAGGQDTQYF
TRBJ1-3 TRBV7-9 . 14 TRBD1 TGTGCCAGCAGCCCGGACAGGGGGCTGGACACCATATATTTT CASSPDRGLDTIYF
TRBJ1-4 TRBV6-6 once 17 TRBD1 TGTGCCAGCAGTTATTCCGGGACAGTTTATTTGGATGAAAAACTGTTTTTT CASSYSGTVYLDEKLFF
TRBJ1-1 TRBV6-1 many 12 . TGTGCCAGCAGTGTCTTTAACACTGAAGCTTTCTTT CASSVFNTEAFF
TRBJ1-5 TRBV7-9 many 16 . TGTGCCAGCAGCTTCGGGAGGGGAGGGGGAAATCAGCCCCAGCATTTT CASSFGRGGGNQPQHF
TRBJ2-2 TRBV20-1 . 17 . TGCAGTGCTAGAGGTCGGCGTCGGGCGGCCAACACCGGGGAGCTGTTTTTT CSARGRRRAANTGELFF
TRBJ2-7 TRBV5-6 many 14 . TGTGCCAGCAGCTCGACCTGGGCCGGCTACGAGCAGTACTTC CASSSTWAGYEQYF
TRBJ2-5 TRBV6-1 once 16 TRBD2 TGTGCCAGCAACTCACTAGCGGGAGGGTGGAGAGAGACCCAGTACTTC CASNSLAGGWRETQYF
TRBJ1-5 TRBV29-1 many 13 . TGCAGCGTGAAAGGGAGTGGCAATCAGCCCCAGCATTTT CSVKGSGNQPQHF
TRBJ1-1 TRBV7-2 many 13 . TGTGCCAGCAGCCTAGTGGCAAACACTGAAGCTTTCTTT CASSLVANTEAFF
TRBJ2-7 TRBV7-9 many 14 TRBD1 TGTGCCAGCAGCCATGGGGACAGAGCCTACGAGCAGTACTTC CASSHGDRAYEQYF
TRBJ2-2 TRBV7-9 . 13 . TGTGCCAGCAGCTTAGCGTACTCAGGGGAGCTGTTTTTT CASSLAYSGELFF
TRBJ2-7 TRBV5-1 many 14 . TGCGCCAGCAGCCAACAGGCGAGCTCCTACGAGCAGTACTTC CASSQQASSYEQYF
TRBJ2-5 TRBV20-1 once 13 . TGCAGTGCTAGTACCGGGGACAATGAGACCCAGTACTTC CSASTGDNETQYF
TRBJ1-6 TRBV5-5 many 13 . TGTGCCAGCAGCTTCTTTGGCCTATCACCCCTCCACTTT CASSFFGLSPLHF
TRBJ1-6 TRBV25-1 few 14 TRBD1 TGTGCCAGCCGCTGGACAGGGAGCAATTCACCCCTCCACTTT CASRWTGSNSPLHF
TRBJ1-1 TRBV25-1 few 17 TRBD1 TGTGCCAGCAGTTCACAAACTACCGGGACAGGGAACACTGAAGCTTTCTTT CASSSQTTGTGNTEAFF
TRBJ2-7 TRBV27 few 15 . TGTGCCAGCAGTTTATCCGTAGAATGGTCCTACGAGCAGTACTTC CASSLSVEWSYEQYF
TRBJ1-3 TRBV6-5 . 15 . TGTGCCAGCAGCCCCGATCCCTACTCTGGAAACACCATATATTTT CASSPDPYSGNTIYF
TRBJ2-7 TRBV5-1 many 15 . TGCGCCAGCAGCCTCCGGCAAGGAGGTGTCTACGAGCAGTACTTC CASSLRQGGVYEQYF
TRBJ2-2 TRBV12-3/TRBV12-4 few 14 . TGTGCCAGCAAGGAATTTCTGGGGACCGGGGAGCTGTTTTTT CASKEFLGTGELFF
TRBJ2-1 TRBV7-2 . 12 . TGTGCCAGCAGCCATTCTGGCGGGGCTCAGTTCTTC CASSHSGGAQFF
TRBJ2-3 TRBV20-1 . 14 TRBD2 TGCAGTGCTAGAGTGGGAGGGCCCGCAGATACGCAGTATTTT CSARVGGPADTQYF
TRBJ1-2 TRBV20-1 many 13 . TGCAGTGCCGGAGCAGCGCGGCGCTATGGCTACACCTTC CSAGAARRYGYTF
TRBJ1-2 TRBV20-1 many 12 . TGCAGTGCATTATCCGGGGACTATGGCTACACCTTC CSALSGDYGYTF
TRBJ2-7 TRBV20-1 many 14 . TGCAGTGCTCGTCAAACCCTGAACCCCTACGAGCAGTACTTC CSARQTLNPYEQYF
TRBJ2-7 TRBV7-8 . 17 . TGTGCCAGCAGCTTAAGGGCAGGGATCAGCTCCTACAATGAGCAGTACTTC CASSLRAGISSYNEQYF
TRBJ1-4 TRBV5-1 . 12 . TGCGCCAGCAGCTTGGATCCGGGAAAACTGATTTTT CASSLDPGKLIF
TRBJ2-7 TRBV7-9 few 13 . TGTGCCAGCAGCCCGGGGATTACCTACGAGCAGTACTTC CASSPGITYEQYF
TRBJ2-5 TRBV7-7 many 15 . TGTGCCAGCAGCTTAGGTTCGGGGTCGAGGGAGACCCAGTACTTC CASSLGSGSRETQYF
TRBJ1-5 TRBV29-1 many 13 TRBD1 TGCAGCGTCGGGACAGGGACTCATCAGCCCCAGCATTTT CSVGTGTHQPQHF